Listed below are T cell receptor beta chains from one sample, sequenced in a study of response to subunit inactivated influenza vaccine. One entry per CDR3 protein results from TCRdb running MiXCR on the RT-PCR reads. The data contain 530,000 or so distinct CDR3 sequences, roughly 27% of them singletons. The sample here was CD4+ T cells sorted from PBMCs, taken about 5 days after vaccination. These receptors originate from a man aged 50 to 59 who received an inactivated influenza vaccine. Each CDR3 is given with its conserved first and last residue. A D gene is named only where the DNA matches it firmly. Not all rows give a size; the values are once, few, many and, for expanded clones, a class.

>TRBJ2-3|TRBD2|TRBV5-1|many
CASSLHPSGGASDTQYF
TGCGCCAGCAGCCTACATCCTAGCGGGGGAGCGTCAGATACGCAGTATTTT
>TRBJ2-7|NA|TRBV4-1|NA
CASSAPGGTYEQYF
TGCGCCAGCAGCGCCCCCGGGGGAACCTACGAGCAGTACTTC
>TRBJ2-3|TRBD1|TRBV4-2|many
CASSQVGWTGSTDTQYF
TGTGCCAGCAGCCAAGTAGGCTGGACAGGGAGCACAGATACGCAGTATTTT
>TRBJ1-5|NA|TRBV5-1|NA
CASSLDGDTHQPQHF
TGCGCCAGCAGCTTGGACGGAGACACCCATCAGCCCCAGCATTTT
>TRBJ1-3|TRBD1|TRBV6-1|few
CASRRTGAQISGNTIYF
TGTGCCAGCAGGAGGACAGGGGCCCAAATCTCTGGAAACACCATATATTTT
>TRBJ2-3|TRBD2|TRBV20-1|NA
CSAIRASGLDTQYF
TGCAGTGCTATAAGGGCTAGCGGATTGGATACGCAGTATTTT
>TRBJ2-7|TRBD2|TRBV20-1|NA
CSTPGLAGAGSYEQYF
TGCAGCACCCCGGGACTAGCGGGAGCAGGATCCTACGAGCAGTACTTC
>TRBJ2-7|TRBD1|TRBV30|NA
CAWSFPWDRAYEQYF
TGTGCCTGGAGTTTCCCATGGGACAGAGCCTACGAGCAGTACTTC
>TRBJ1-2|NA|TRBV12-3/TRBV12-4|few
CASSPSQGAFYGYTF
TGTGCCAGCAGTCCTTCACAGGGTGCCTTCTATGGCTACACCTTC
>TRBJ1-6|TRBD1|TRBV2|NA
CASSEGGQNSPLHF
TGTGCCAGCAGTGAGGGGGGACAGAATTCACCCCTCCACTTT
>TRBJ2-3|NA|TRBV15|few
CATSRDPRTVIVDTQYF
TGTGCCACCAGCAGAGATCCTCGGACCGTAATCGTGGATACGCAGTATTTT
>TRBJ2-1|TRBD2|TRBV11-1|few
CASSLVVAGPNEQFF
TGTGCCAGCAGCTTAGTGGTAGCGGGGCCCAATGAGCAGTTCTTC
>TRBJ2-1|TRBD1|TRBV5-1|many
CASSFRDRGQDQFF
TGCGCCAGCAGCTTCCGGGACAGAGGCCAGGATCAGTTCTTC
>TRBJ2-1|NA|TRBV6-1|NA
CASAQEYNEQFF
TGTGCCAGCGCACAGGAATACAATGAGCAGTTCTTC
>TRBJ2-7|NA|TRBV11-2|NA
CASSRLTGPYEQYF
TGTGCCAGCAGCCGTTTGACGGGGCCCTACGAGCAGTACTTC
>TRBJ2-1|NA|TRBV7-2|few
CASSLHSGLINEQFF
TGTGCCAGCAGCTTGCATAGCGGCCTAATCAATGAGCAGTTCTTC
>TRBJ2-1|NA|TRBV5-1|NA
CASSLSRGWNEQFF
TGCGCCAGCAGCTTGAGTAGAGGATGGAATGAGCAGTTCTTC
>TRBJ2-3|TRBD2|TRBV10-1|few
CASSSGTSGATQYF
TGCGCCAGCAGCTCGGGGACTAGCGGGGCTACGCAGTATTTT
>TRBJ2-7|NA|TRBV20-1|NA
CSANQGPSYEQYF
TGCAGTGCTAACCAGGGGCCCTCCTACGAGCAGTACTTC
>TRBJ1-2|TRBD1|TRBV10-3|NA
CAISEGTGGVYGYTF
TGTGCCATCAGTGAGGGGACAGGGGGCGTCTATGGCTACACCTTC
>TRBJ2-7|NA|TRBV6-6|NA
CASSYLYRYEQYF
TGTGCCAGCAGTTACTTGTACCGGTACGAGCAGTACTTC
>TRBJ2-1|NA|TRBV7-9|few
CASSLALGHVNEQFF
TGTGCCAGCAGCTTAGCATTGGGTCATGTCAATGAGCAGTTCTTC